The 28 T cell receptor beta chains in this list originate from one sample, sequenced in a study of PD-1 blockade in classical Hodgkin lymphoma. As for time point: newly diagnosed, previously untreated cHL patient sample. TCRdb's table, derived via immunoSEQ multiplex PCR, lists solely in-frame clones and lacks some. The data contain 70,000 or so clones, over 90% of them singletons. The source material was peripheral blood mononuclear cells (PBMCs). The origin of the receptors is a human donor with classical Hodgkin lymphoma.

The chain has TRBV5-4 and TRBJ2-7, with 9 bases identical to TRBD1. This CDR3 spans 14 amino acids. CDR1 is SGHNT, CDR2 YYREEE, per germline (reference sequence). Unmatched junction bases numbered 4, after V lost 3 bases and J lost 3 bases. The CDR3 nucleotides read TGTGCCAGCAGCTCAGGACAGGGGAACTACGAGCAGTACTTC. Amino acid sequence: CASSSGQGNYEQYF.

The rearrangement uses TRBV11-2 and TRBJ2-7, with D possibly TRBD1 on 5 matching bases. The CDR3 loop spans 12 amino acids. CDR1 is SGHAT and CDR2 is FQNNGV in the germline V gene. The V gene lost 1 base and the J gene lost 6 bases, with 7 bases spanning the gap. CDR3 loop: CASSLGGGEQYF. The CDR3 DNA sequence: TGTGCCAGCAGCTTAGGGGGCGGCGAGCAGTACTTC.

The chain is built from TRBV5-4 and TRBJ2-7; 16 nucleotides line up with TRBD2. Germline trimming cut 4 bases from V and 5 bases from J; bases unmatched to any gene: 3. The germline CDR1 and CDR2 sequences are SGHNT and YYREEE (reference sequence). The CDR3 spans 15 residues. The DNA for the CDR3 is TGTGCCAGCAGCCCCGGGACTAGCGGGAGGGACGAGCAGTACTTC. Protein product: CASSPGTSGRDEQYF.

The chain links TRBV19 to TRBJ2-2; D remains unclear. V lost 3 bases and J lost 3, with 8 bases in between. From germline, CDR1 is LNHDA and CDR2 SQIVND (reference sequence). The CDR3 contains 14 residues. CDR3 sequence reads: CASSMRSHTGELFF. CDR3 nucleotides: TGTGCCAGTAGTATGCGTTCTCACACCGGGGAGCTGTTTTTT.

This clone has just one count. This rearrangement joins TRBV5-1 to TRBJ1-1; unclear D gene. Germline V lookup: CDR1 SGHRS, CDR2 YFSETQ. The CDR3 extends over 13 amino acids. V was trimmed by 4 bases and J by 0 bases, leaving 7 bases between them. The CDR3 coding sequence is TGCGCCAGCAGCATCAGCATGAACACTGAAGCTTTCTTT. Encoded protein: CASSISMNTEAFF.

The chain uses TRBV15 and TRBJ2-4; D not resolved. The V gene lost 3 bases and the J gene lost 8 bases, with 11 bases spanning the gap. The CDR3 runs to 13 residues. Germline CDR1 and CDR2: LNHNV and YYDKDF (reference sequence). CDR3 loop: CATSRGLSDIQYF. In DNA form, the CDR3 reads TGTGCCACCAGCAGGGGGTTATCTGACATTCAGTACTTC.

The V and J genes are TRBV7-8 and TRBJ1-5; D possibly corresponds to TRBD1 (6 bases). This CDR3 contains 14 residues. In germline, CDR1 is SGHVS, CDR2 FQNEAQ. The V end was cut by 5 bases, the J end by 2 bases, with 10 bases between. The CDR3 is CASSLRQGNQPQHF. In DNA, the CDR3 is TGTGCCAGCAGCCTACGACAGGGCAATCAGCCCCAGCATTTT.

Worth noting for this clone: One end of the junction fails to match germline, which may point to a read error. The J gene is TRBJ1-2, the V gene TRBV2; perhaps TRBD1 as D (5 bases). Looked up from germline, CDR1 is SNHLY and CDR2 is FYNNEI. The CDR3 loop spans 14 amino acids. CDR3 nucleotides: TGTGCCAGCCTGAATGGGGGGTTTAACTATGGCCACACCTTC. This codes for CASLNGGFNYGHTF.

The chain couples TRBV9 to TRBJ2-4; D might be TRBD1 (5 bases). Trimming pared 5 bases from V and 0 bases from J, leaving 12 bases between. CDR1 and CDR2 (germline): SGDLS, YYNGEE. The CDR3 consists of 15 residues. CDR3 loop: CASSGPRGAKNIQYF. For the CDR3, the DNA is TGTGCCAGCAGTGGCCCAAGGGGAGCCAAAAACATTCAGTACTTC.

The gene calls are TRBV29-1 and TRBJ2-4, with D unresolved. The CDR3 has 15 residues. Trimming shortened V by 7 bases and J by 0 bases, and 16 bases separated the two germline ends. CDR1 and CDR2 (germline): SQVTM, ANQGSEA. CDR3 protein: CSAIGDTLAKNIQYF. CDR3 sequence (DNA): TGCAGCGCCATTGGAGACACCCTAGCCAAAAACATTCAGTACTTC.

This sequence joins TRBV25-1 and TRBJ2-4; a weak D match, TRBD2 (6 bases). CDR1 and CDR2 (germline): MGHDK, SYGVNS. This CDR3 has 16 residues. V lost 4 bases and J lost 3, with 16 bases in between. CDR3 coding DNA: TGTGCCAGCAGTGCCAGGGACTTGGTAGGCAAAAACATTCAGTACTTC. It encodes CASSARDLVGKNIQYF.

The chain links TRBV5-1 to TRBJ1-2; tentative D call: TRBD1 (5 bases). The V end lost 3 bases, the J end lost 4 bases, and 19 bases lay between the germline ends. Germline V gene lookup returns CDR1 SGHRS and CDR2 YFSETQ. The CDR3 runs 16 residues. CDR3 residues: CASSSLSGAGSYGYTF. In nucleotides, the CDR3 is TGCGCCAGCAGCTCTCTTTCCGGGGCAGGAAGCTATGGCTACACCTTC.

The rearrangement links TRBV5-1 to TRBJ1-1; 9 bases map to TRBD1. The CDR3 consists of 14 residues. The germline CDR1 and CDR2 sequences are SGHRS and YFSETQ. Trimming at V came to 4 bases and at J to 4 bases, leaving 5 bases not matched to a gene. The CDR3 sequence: CASSLGQGITEAFF. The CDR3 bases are TGCGCCAGCAGCCTGGGACAGGGAATCACTGAAGCTTTCTTT.

CDR3 sequence: CASSPGSPGAYEQYF. DNA of the CDR3: TGTGCCAGCTCACCCGGTAGCCCGGGGGCCTACGAGCAGTACTTC. The chain employs TRBV18 and TRBJ2-7; D is possibly TRBD2 (6 bases). The germline CDR1 and CDR2 sequences are KGHSH and LQKENI. This CDR3 comprises 15 residues. The V end lost 3 bases, the J end lost 2 bases, and 14 bases lay between the germline ends.

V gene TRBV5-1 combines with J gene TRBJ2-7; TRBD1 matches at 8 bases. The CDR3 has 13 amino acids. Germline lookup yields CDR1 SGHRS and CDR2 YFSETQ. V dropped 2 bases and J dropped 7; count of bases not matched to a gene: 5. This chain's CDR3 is CASSLNRGREQYF. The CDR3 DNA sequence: TGCGCCAGCAGCTTAAACAGGGGGAGAGAGCAGTACTTC.

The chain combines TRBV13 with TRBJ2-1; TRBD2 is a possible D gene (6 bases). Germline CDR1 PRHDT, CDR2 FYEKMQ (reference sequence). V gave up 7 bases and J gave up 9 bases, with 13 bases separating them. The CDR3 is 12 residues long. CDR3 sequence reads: CASTNAGGEQFF. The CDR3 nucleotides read TGTGCCAGCACCAACGCCGGGGGTGAGCAGTTCTTC.

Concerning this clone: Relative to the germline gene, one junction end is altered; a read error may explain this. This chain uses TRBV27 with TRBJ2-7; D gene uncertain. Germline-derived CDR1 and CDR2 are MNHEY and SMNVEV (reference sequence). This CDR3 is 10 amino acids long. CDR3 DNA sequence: TGCGCGGAGCTGCCCTCCGAGCAGTACTTC. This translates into CAELPSEQYF.

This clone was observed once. CDR3 amino acids: CASGSAPGTGNTEAFF. In nucleotides, the CDR3 is TGTGCCAGCGGATCAGCTCCCGGGACAGGGAACACTGAAGCTTTCTTT. The V and J genes are TRBV6-6 and TRBJ1-1; 8 positions match TRBD1. CDR1 and CDR2 (germline): MNHNY, SVGAGI (reference sequence). Losses at the gene ends were 8 bases for V and 1 base for J; bases not matched to a gene: 12. The CDR3 is 16 residues long.

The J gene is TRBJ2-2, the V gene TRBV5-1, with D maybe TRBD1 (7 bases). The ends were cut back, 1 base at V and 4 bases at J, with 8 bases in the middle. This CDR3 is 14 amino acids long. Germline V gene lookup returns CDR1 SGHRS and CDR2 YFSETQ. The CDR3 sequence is CASSLQGGTGELFF. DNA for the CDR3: TGCGCCAGCAGCTTGCAGGGGGGCACCGGGGAGCTGTTTTTT.

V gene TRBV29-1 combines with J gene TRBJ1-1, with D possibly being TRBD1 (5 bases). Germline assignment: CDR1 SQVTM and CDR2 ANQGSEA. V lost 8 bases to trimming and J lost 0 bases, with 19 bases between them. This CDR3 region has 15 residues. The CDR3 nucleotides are TGCAGCCCCCAGGGTGGGATAAGGTTGAACACTGAAGCTTTCTTT. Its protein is CSPQGGIRLNTEAFF.

The CDR3 loop is CASRPPSGRAFDEQFF. Here the CDR3 DNA reads TGTGCCAGCAGACCCCCTAGCGGGAGGGCCTTTGATGAGCAGTTCTTC. V gene TRBV2 combines with J gene TRBJ2-1, with TRBD2 matching over 12 bases. The CDR3 has 16 amino acids. Germline V gene sequence: CDR1 SNHLY, CDR2 FYNNEI. The V gene end was trimmed by 6 bases and the J gene end by 8 bases; junction bases not matched to a gene: 11.

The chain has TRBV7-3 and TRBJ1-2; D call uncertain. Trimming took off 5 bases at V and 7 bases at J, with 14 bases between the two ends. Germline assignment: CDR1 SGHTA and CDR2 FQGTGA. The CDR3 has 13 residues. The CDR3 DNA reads TGTGCCAGCAGCCCGACACTCGGCGGTGGCTACACCTTC. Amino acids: CASSPTLGGGYTF.

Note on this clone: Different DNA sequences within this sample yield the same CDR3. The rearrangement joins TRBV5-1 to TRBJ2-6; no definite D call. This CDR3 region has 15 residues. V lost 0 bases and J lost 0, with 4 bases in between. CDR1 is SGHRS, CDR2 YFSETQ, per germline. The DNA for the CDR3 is TGCGCCAGCAGCTTGGAAGGCTCTGGGGCCAACGTCCTGACTTTC. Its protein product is CASSLEGSGANVLTF.

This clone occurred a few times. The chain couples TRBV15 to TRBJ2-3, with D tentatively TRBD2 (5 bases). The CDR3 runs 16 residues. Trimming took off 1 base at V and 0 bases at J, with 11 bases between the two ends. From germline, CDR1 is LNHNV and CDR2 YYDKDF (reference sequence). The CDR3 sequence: CATSRGAGLSTDTQYF. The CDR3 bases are TGTGCCACCAGCAGAGGGGCAGGACTGAGCACAGATACGCAGTATTTT.

For the CDR3, the DNA is TGTGCCAGCAGCTTAAAAGGCCGGGACAGGGGTGCTGGGGCCAACGTCCTGACTTTC. Translating it yields CASSLKGRDRGAGANVLTF. The rearrangement joins TRBV7-3 to TRBJ2-6; 10 bases agree with TRBD1. Germline loops: CDR1 SGHTA, CDR2 FQGTGA. The ends lost 1 base at V and 2 bases at J; junction bases unmatched: 8. This CDR3 region has 19 residues.

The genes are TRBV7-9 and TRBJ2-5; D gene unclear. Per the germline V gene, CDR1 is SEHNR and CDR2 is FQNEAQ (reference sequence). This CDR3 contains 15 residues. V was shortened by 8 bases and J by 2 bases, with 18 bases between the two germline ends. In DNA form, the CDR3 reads TGTGCCAGCGACGAGCTCATGGGCCCTCAAGAGACCCAGTACTTC. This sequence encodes CASDELMGPQETQYF. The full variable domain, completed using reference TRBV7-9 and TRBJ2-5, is DTGVSQNPRHKITKRGQNVTFRCDPISEHNRLYWYRQTLGQGPEFLTYFQNEAQLEKSRLLSDRFSAERPKGSFSTLEIQRTEQGDSAMYLCASDELMGPQETQYFGPGTRLLVL.

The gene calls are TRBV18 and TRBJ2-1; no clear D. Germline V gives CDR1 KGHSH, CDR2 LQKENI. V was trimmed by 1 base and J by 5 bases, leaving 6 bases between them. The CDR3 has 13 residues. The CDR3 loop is CASSPREHNEQFF. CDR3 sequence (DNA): TGTGCCAGCTCACCACGAGAACACAATGAGCAGTTCTTC.

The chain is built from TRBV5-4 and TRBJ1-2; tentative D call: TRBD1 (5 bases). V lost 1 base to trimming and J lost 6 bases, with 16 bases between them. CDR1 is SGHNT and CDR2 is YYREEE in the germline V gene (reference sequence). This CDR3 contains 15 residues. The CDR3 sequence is CASSLTGTPADGYTF. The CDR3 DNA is TGTGCCAGCAGCTTGACCGGGACCCCAGCGGATGGCTACACCTTC.